This T cell receptor (beta chain) was identified in a study of shared clonotypes between healthy human individuals. Produced via immunoSEQ multiplex PCR; TCRdb's table is partial and in-frame only. The sample includes 470,000 or so clones, around 73% seen only once; the top ten take 12%. This clone was seen ten or more times. Per germline, CDR1 MDHEN and CDR2 SYDVKM. The CDR3 runs 12 residues. Trimming stripped 6 bases from V and 2 bases from J, with 5 bases between. V gene TRBV28 combines with J gene TRBJ1-5; D remains ambiguous. The sequenced sample was PBMCs. The TCR originated in a woman between 35 and 50 years old in good health. Some clones in this sample may be carry-over from other donors' samples. The CDR3 sequence: CASRWGNQPQHF. The CDR3 DNA follows: TGTGCCAGCAGGTGGGGCAATCAGCCCCAGCATTTT.